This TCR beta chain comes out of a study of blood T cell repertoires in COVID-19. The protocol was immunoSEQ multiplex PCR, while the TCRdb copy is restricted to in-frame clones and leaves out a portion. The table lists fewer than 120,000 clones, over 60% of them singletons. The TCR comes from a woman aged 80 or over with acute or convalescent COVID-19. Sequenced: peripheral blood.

CDR3 region: CASSDSGTGDMGPQHF. The CDR3 DNA follows: TGTGCCAGTTCAGACTCCGGGACAGGGGATATGGGACCCCAGCATTTT. V gene TRBV19 combines with J gene TRBJ1-5; the match to TRBD1 covers 10 bases. The CDR3 length is 16 residues. The germline V gene has CDR1 LNHDA and CDR2 SQIVND (reference sequence). V gave up 8 bases and J gave up 10 bases; unmatched junction bases: 17.